This is a list of T cell receptor beta chains from one sample in a study of kidney transplant recipient with SARS-CoV-2 infection. A single record per CDR3 protein comes from TCRdb applying MiXCR to the reads. The top ten hold roughly 7% of the sample, which has about 240,000 distinct CDR3 sequences, under 35% seen once. The input for sequencing was a blood sample, taken at baseline and between days 110 and 120 from a kidney transplant recipient. The receptors derive from a male patient in his 30s who had COVID-19 and was a kidney transplant recipient. Some T cells may be transferred from the graft donor. Both conserved end residues are part of each CDR3.

TRBV6-8	TRBJ1-6	CASRGGDSPLHF
TRBV9	TRBJ1-1	CASSVEVGTEAFF
TRBV28	TRBJ2-1	CASSPGTTYNEQFF
TRBV2	TRBJ2-2	CASRGTSGRAGGELFF
TRBV10-1	TRBJ2-7	CASPLGLAGKVAEQYF
TRBV11-2	TRBJ1-2	CASSQPITGRKTYGYTF
TRBV27	TRBJ1-2	CASSFRQGSYGYTF
TRBV5-6	TRBJ2-2	CASSFPGNTGELFF
TRBV4-2	TRBJ1-2	CASSIRGRGSDGYTF
TRBV20-1	TRBJ2-2	CSASGGANTGELFF
TRBV19	TRBJ1-5	CASSRGRGYSNQPQHF
TRBV20-1	TRBJ2-5	CSARQGAAQETQYF
TRBV9	TRBJ1-2	CASLQRYSRKTYGYTF
TRBV3-1	TRBJ2-3	CASSPRDYPYTDTQYF
TRBV19	TRBJ1-1	CASSPGYTEAFF
TRBV20-1	TRBJ1-4	CSARDLRGPSDEKLFF
TRBV7-3	TRBJ2-7	CASSPGGGLSYEQYF
TRBV20-1	TRBJ2-3	CSAFYLTVTDTQYF
TRBV12-3/TRBV12-4	TRBJ2-1	CASSAGTGREQFF
TRBV6-6	TRBJ2-1	CASNRDIPLGDEQFF
TRBV5-7	TRBJ1-1	CASSLVTGEANTEAFF
TRBV7-9	TRBJ1-2	CASSCMEYHGKTYGYTF
TRBV18	TRBJ1-1	CASSFRLGLAMEAFF
TRBV7-2	TRBJ2-1	CAGSSETGLNEQFF
TRBV20-1	TRBJ2-7	CSAWDFREQYF
TRBV5-4	TRBJ2-3	CASSPGRDRSTDTQYF
TRBV20-1	TRBJ1-1	CSARASGGLGAFF
TRBV21-1	TRBJ1-1	CASTPRTGGQGAFF
TRBV3-2	TRBJ2-7	CASSQDLAQIYEQYF
TRBV5-4	TRBJ1-2	CASEVIVPGKTYGYTF
TRBV15	TRBJ1-2	CATSGVAADDGYTF
TRBV19	TRBJ2-2	CASSVAGQGNTGELFF
TRBV8-2	TRBJ1-2	CGSVPLDSRKTYGYTF
TRBV7-9	TRBJ2-7	CASSVAVDAYEQYF
TRBV5-4	TRBJ1-2	CASFRSVPGKTYGYTF
TRBV12-5	TRBJ2-3	CASGLDGFTDTQYF
TRBV20-1	TRBJ2-2	CSASGGLAGGTGELFF
TRBV11-2	TRBJ2-1	CASSHGTSGFNEQFF
TRBV20-1	TRBJ1-1	CSAREDRAALRTEAFF
TRBV5-6	TRBJ2-2	CASSLALVGTGELFF
TRBV2	TRBJ1-1	CASKAREDGNTEAFF
TRBV2	TRBJ1-3	CASIPGKSGNTIYF
TRBV19	TRBJ2-1	CASSNSRPGRPTEQFF
TRBV7-9	TRBJ1-4	CASSLARGGLEKLFF
TRBV3-1	TRBJ2-5	CASSGIPPISFSETQYF
TRBV5-1	TRBJ2-3	CASSLAVVRSTDTQYF
TRBV18	TRBJ1-1	CASSPLESGLNTEAFF
TRBV5-1	TRBJ2-7	CASSLGYGQYF
TRBV5-1	TRBJ1-4	CASRKEGGEKLFF
TRBV29-1	TRBJ2-5	CSVDPRGSETQYF
TRBV3-1	TRBJ2-5	CASSVSSPISFSETQYF
TRBV5-4	TRBJ2-7	CASSSPNYEQYF
TRBV5-1	TRBJ1-1	CASSPFGARGSNTEAFF
TRBV27	TRBJ1-5	CASGVGSNQPQHF
TRBV2	TRBJ2-5	CASSREMWGGQYF